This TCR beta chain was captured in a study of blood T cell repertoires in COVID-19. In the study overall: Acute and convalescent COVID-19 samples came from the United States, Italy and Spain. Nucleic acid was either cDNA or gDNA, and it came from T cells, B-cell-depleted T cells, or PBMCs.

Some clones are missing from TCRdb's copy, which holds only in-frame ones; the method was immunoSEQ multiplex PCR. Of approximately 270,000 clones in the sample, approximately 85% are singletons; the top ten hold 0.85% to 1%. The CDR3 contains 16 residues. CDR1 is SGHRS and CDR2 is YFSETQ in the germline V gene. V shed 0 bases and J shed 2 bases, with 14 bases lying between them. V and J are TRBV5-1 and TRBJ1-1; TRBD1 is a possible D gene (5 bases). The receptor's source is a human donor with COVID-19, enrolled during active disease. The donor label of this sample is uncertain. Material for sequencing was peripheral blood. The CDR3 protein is CASSLVGGWGNTEAFF. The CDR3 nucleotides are TGCGCCAGCAGCTTGGTCGGGGGATGGGGAAACACTGAAGCTTTCTTT.